The clone carrying this TCR beta chain was found many times. Its antigen is currently unknown. The entry originates in a study of T cell repertoires in cytomegalovirus infection. Study context: Public TCR beta signatures indicated both CMV infection and matching HLA type.

Study-wide findings and caveats: Cumulative public TCR beta family frequency identified CMV carriers with the relevant HLA. The ex vivo response showed dominance by HLA-C-restricted CMV-specific TCR beta clonotypes.

One entry per CDR3 protein results from TCRdb running MiXCR on the reads. The sample yields about 100,000 distinct CDR3 sequences, around a quarter seen once. The CDR3 loop spans 12 amino acids. V was trimmed by 10 bases and J by 5 bases, leaving 15 bases between them. Germline V CDR1 and CDR2: MDHEN, SYDVKM. The source material was CD8+ T cells from PBMCs. J is TRBJ2-7 and V is TRBV28; D is uncertain. This sequence was found in a human donor in good health (CMV status not recorded). Some clones in this sample may be carry-over from other donors' samples. CDR3 amino acids: CATSSAGDEQYF. The CDR3 DNA is TGTGCCACCTCTTCTGCAGGCGACGAGCAGTACTTC.